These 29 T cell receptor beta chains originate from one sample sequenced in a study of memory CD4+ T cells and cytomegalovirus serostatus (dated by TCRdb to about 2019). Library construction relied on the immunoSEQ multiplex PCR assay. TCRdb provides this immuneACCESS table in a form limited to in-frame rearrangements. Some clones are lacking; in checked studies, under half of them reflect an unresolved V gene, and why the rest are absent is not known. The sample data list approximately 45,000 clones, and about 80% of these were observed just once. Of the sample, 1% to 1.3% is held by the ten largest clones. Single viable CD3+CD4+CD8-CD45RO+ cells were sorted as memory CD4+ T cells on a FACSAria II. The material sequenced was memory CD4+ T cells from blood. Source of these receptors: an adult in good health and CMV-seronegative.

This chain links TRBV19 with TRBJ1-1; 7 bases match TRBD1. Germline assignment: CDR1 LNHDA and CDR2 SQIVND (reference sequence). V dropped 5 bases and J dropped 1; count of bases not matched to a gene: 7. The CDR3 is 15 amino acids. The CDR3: CASSEGRGPNTEAFF. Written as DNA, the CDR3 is TGTGCCAGTAGTGAAGGGAGGGGGCCGAACACTGAAGCTTTCTTT.

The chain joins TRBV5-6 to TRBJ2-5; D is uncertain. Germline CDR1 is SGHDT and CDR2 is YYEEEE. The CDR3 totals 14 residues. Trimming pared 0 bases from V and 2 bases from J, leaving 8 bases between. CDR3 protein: CASSLGGNQETQYF. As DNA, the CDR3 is TGTGCCAGCAGCTTGGGGGGAAATCAAGAGACCCAGTACTTC.

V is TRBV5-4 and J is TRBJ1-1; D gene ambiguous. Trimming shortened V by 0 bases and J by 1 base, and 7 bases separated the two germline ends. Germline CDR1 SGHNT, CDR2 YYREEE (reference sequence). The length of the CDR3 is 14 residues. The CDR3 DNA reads TGTGCCAGCAGCTTGGGTCAGAGGAACACTGAAGCTTTCTTT. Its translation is CASSLGQRNTEAFF.

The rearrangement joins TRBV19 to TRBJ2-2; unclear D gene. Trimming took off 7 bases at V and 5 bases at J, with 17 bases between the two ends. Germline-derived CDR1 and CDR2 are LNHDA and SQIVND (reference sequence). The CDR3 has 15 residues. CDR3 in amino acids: CASTTDPRGTGELFF. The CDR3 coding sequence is TGTGCCAGTACCACGGACCCGCGTGGTACCGGGGAGCTGTTTTTT.

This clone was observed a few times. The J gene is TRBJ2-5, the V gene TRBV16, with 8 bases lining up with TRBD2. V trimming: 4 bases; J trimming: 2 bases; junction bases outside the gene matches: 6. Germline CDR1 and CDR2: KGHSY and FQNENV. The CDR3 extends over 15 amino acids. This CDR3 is CASSPTSGGQETQYF. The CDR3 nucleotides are TGTGCCAGCAGCCCTACTAGCGGAGGGCAAGAGACCCAGTACTTC.

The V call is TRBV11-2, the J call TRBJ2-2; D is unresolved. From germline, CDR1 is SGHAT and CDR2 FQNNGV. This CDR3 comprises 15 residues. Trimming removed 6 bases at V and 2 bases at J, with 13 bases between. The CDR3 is CASRSATTNTGELFF. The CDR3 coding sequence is TGTGCCAGCAGGTCGGCTACTACCAACACCGGGGAGCTGTTTTTT. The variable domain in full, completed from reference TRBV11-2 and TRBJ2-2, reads EAGVAQSPRYKIIEKRQSVAFWCNPISGHATLYWYQQILGQGPKLLIQFQNNGVVDDSQLPKDRFSAERLKGVDSTLKIQPAKLEDSAVYLCASRSATTNTGELFFGEGSRLTVL.

CDR3 coding DNA: TGCGCCAGCAGCTTAGAGGCAGGAGGAGGAAACACCATATATTTT. Translation gives CASSLEAGGGNTIYF. The rearrangement links TRBV5-1 to TRBJ1-3; D not certain. The V gene lost 2 bases and the J gene lost 4 bases, with 13 bases spanning the gap. The CDR3 runs to 15 residues. Germline CDR1 and CDR2: SGHRS and YFSETQ.

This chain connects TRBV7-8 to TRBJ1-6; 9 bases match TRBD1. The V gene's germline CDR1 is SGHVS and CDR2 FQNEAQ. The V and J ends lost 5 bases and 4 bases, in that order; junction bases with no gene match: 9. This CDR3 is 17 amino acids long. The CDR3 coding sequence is TGTGCCAGCAGCCCAAGAACAGGGGGCTCGTATAATTCACCCCTCCACTTT. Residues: CASSPRTGGSYNSPLHF.

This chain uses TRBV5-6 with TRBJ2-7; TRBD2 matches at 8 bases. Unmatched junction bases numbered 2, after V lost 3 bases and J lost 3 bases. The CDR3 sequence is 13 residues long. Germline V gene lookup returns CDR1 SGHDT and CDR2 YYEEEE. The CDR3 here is CASSSGLDYEQYF. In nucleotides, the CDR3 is TGTGCCAGCAGCTCGGGACTAGACTACGAGCAGTACTTC.

The CDR3 DNA is TGTGCCAGCAGCCAAGGTGGTAGAGGTAAAGCGGGCTACACCTTC. This codes for CASSQGGRGKAGYTF. This chain joins TRBV4-2 and TRBJ1-2; D uncertain. V lost 1 base, J lost 8 bases, and 17 bases lay in between. The CDR3 contains 15 residues. CDR1 and CDR2 from the germline V gene are LGHNA and YNFKEQ.

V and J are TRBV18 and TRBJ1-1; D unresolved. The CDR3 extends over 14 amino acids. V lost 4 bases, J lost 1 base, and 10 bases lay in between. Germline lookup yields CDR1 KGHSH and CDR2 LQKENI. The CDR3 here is CASSQGLSNTEAFF. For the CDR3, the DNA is TGTGCCAGCTCACAAGGACTTTCGAACACTGAAGCTTTCTTT.

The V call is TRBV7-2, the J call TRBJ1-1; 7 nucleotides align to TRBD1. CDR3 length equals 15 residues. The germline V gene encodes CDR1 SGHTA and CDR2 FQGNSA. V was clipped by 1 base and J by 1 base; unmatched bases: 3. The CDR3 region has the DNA TGTGCCAGCAGCTTAGTAAGGACAGGGAACACTGAAGCTTTCTTT. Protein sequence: CASSLVRTGNTEAFF. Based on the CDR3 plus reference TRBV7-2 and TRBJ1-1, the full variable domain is GAGVSQSPSNKVTEKGKDVELRCDPISGHTALYWYRQSLGQGLEFLIYFQGNSAPDKSGLPSDRFSAERTGGSVSTLTIQRTQQEDSAVYLCASSLVRTGNTEAFFGQGTRLTVV.

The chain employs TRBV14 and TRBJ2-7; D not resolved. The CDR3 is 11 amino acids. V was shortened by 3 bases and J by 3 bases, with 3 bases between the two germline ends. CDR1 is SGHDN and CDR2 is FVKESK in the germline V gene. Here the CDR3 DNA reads TGTGCCAGCAGCCAGGGCTACGAGCAGTACTTC. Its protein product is CASSQGYEQYF.

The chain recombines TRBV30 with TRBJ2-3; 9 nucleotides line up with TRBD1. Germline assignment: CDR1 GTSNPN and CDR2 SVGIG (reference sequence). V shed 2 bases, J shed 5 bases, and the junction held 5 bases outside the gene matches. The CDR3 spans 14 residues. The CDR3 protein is CAWSRGQGIDTQYF. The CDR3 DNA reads TGTGCCTGGAGTCGGGGACAGGGTATAGATACGCAGTATTTT.

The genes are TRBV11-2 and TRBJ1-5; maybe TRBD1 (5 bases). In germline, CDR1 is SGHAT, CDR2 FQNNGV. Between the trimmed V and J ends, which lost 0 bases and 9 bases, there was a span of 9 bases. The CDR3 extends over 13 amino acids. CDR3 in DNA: TGTGCCAGCAGCTTAGACAGGGAATGGCCCCAGCATTTT. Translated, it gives CASSLDREWPQHF. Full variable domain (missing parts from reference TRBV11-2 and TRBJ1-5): EAGVAQSPRYKIIEKRQSVAFWCNPISGHATLYWYQQILGQGPKLLIQFQNNGVVDDSQLPKDRFSAERLKGVDSTLKIQPAKLEDSAVYLCASSLDREWPQHFGDGTRLSIL.

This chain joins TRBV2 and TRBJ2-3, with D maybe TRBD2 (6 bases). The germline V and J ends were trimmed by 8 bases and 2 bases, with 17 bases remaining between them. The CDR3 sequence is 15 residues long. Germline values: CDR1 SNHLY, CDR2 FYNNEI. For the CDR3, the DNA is TGTGCCAGCGGTGTCGAGCGGGCCTTCACAGATACGCAGTATTTT. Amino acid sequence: CASGVERAFTDTQYF.

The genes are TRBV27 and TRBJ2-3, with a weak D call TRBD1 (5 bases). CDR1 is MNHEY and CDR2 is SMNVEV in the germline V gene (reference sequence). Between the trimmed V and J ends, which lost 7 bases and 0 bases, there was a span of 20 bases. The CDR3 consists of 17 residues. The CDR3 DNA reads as TGTGCCAGCACCCAAAATGGGTGGGGCGCTAGCACAGATACGCAGTATTTT. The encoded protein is CASTQNGWGASTDTQYF.

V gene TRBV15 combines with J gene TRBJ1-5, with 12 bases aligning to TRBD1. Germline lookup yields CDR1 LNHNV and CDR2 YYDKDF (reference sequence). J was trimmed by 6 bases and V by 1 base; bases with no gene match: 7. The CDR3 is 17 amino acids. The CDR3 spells CATSRVPGQGAFQPQHF. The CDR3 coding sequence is TGTGCCACCAGCAGAGTCCCGGGACAGGGGGCCTTTCAGCCCCAGCATTTT.

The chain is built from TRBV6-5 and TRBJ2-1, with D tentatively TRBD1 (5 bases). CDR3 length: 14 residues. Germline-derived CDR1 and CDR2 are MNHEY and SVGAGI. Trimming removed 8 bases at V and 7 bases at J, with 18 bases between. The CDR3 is CASRRGEFGNEQFF. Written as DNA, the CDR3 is TGTGCCAGCCGAAGGGGCGAGTTTGGGAATGAGCAGTTCTTC.

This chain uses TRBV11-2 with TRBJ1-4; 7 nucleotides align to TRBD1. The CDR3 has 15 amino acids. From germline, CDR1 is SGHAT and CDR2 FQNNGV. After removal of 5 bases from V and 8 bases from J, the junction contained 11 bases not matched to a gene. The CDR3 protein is CASSARQGGIEKLFF. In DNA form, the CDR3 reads TGTGCCAGCAGCGCCAGACAGGGCGGGATAGAAAAACTGTTTTTT. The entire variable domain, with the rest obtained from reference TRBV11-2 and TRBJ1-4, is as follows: EAGVAQSPRYKIIEKRQSVAFWCNPISGHATLYWYQQILGQGPKLLIQFQNNGVVDDSQLPKDRFSAERLKGVDSTLKIQPAKLEDSAVYLCASSARQGGIEKLFFGSGTQLSVL.

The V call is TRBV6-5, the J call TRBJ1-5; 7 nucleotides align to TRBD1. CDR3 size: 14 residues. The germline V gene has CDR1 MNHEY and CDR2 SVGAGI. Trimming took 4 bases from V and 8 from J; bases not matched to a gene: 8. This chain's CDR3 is CASSSPDRREPQHF. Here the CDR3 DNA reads TGTGCCAGCAGTTCCCCGGACAGGCGGGAGCCCCAGCATTTT.

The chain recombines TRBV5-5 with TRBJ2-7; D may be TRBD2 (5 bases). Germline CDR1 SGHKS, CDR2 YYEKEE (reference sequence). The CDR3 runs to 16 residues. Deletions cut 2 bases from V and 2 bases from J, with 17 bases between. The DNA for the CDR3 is TGTGCCAGCAGCTTCATTGGGGTTACGGGGACCTACGAGCAGTACTTC. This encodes CASSFIGVTGTYEQYF.

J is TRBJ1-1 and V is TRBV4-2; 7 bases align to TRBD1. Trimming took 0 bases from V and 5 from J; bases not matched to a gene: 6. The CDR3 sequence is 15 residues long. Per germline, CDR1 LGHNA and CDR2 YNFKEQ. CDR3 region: CASSQDQGGRTEAFF. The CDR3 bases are TGTGCCAGCAGCCAAGATCAAGGGGGCCGGACTGAAGCTTTCTTT.

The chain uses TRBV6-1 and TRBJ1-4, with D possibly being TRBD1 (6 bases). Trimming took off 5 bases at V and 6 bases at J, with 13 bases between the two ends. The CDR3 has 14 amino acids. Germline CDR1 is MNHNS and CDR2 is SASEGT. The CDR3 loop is CASSSAQGHEKLFF. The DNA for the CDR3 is TGTGCCAGCAGTTCGGCCCAGGGGCATGAAAAACTGTTTTTT.

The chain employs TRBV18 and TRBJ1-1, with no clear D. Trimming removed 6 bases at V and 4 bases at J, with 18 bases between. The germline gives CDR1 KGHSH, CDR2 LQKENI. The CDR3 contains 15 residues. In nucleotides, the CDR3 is TGTGCCAGCTCCGCACAACCGGGCCGCGGCACTGAAGCTTTCTTT. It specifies CASSAQPGRGTEAFF. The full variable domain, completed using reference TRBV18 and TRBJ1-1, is NAGVMQNPRHLVRRRGQEARLRCSPMKGHSHVYWYRQLPEEGLKFMVYLQKENIIDESGMPKERFSAEFPKEGPSILRIQQVVRGDSAAYFCASSAQPGRGTEAFFGQGTRLTVV.

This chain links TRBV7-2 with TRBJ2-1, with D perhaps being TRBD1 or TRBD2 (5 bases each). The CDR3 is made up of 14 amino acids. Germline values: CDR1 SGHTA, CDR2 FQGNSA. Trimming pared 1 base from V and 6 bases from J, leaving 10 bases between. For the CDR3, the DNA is TGTGCCAGCAGCTTAGGAGGTGGGGGCAATGAGCAGTTCTTC. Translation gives CASSLGGGGNEQFF.

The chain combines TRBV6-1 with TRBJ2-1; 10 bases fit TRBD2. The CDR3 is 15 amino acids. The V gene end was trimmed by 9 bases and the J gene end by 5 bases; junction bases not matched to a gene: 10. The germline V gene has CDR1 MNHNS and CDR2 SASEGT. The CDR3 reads CASALLAGVNNEQFF. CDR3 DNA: TGTGCCAGTGCCCTTCTAGCGGGAGTAAACAATGAGCAGTTCTTC.

CDR3: CASSPTLAESPYEQYF. CDR3 nucleotides: TGTGCCAGCAGCCCAACACTAGCGGAAAGTCCCTACGAGCAGTACTTC. This chain connects TRBV7-2 to TRBJ2-7; 8 nucleotides line up with TRBD2. The V gene's germline CDR1 is SGHTA and CDR2 FQGNSA. CDR3 size: 16 residues. V lost 5 bases to trimming and J lost 2 bases; unmatched junction nucleotides: 11.

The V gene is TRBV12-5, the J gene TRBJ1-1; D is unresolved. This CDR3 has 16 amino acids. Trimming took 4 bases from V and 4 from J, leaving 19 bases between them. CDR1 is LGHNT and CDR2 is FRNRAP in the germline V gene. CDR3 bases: TGTGCTAGTGGTTCGGGATTACAGCTCCTGGGCACTGAAGCTTTCTTT. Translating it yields CASGSGLQLLGTEAFF.